A selection of T cell receptor beta chains follows, all from one sample in a study of T cell responses to AZD1222 COVID-19 vaccine. Method: immunoSEQ multiplex PCR; TCRdb's copy keeps in-frame clones and lacks some. There are some 190,000 clones in the sample; around nine tenths occur only once, and roughly 2% lies in the top ten. The material sequenced was peripheral blood, taken 28 days after the second AZD1222 dose. Every receptor here comes from an adult who received the AZD1222 COVID-19 vaccine. CDR3s include the opening cysteine and the closing phenylalanine or tryptophan. Fields, in order: D gene, V gene, J gene, clone size, CDR3 protein, CDR3 DNA. D genes are given only for firm matches. Clone size appears in some rows only: once, few, many, or a class for an expanded clone.

TRBD2,TRBV19,TRBJ2-3,.,CASSAAGAPDTQYF,TGTGCCAGTAGTGCAGCGGGAGCCCCAGATACGCAGTATTTT
.,TRBV27,TRBJ1-4,.,CASSFTFLTAANEKLFF,TGTGCCAGCAGTTTTACCTTTCTTACTGCCGCTAATGAAAAACTGTTTTTT
TRBD1,TRBV3-1/TRBV3-2,TRBJ1-2,.,CASSQDPRGENYGYTF,TGTGCCAGCAGCCAAGATCCCAGGGGGGAGAACTATGGCTACACCTTC
.,TRBV28,TRBJ1-2,.,CASSLFQVKRYGYTF,TGTGCCAGCAGTTTATTTCAGGTTAAGAGGTATGGCTACACCTTC
TRBD1,TRBV10-3,TRBJ2-1,.,CAISLGQGANEQFF,TGTGCCATCAGCTTGGGACAGGGGGCGAATGAGCAGTTCTTC
.,TRBV6-1,TRBJ1-2,.,CASSEVPRDYGYTF,TGTGCCAGCAGTGAAGTGCCCAGGGACTATGGCTACACCTTC
TRBD1,TRBV6-2/TRBV6-3,TRBJ1-5,.,CASSSLPGQSQFQPQHF,TGTGCCAGCAGTTCACTTCCGGGACAGTCGCAATTCCAGCCCCAGCATTTT
.,TRBV9,TRBJ2-7,.,CASSVEISPYEQYF,TGTGCCAGCAGCGTAGAAATTTCTCCCTACGAGCAGTACTTC
.,TRBV27,TRBJ2-4,.,CASSPRGGLLTLWNIQYF,TGTGCCAGCAGTCCGCGGGGCGGACTGCTCACACTCTGGAACATTCAGTACTTC
.,TRBV11-3,TRBJ1-4,.,CASSVGTNGGKLFF,TGTGCCAGCAGCGTAGGGACAAATGGAGGAAAACTGTTTTTT
.,TRBV25-1,TRBJ2-7,.,CASSDPTSSHEQYF,TGTGCCAGCAGTGACCCTACTAGCTCCCACGAGCAGTACTTC
.,TRBV5-6,TRBJ2-7,.,CASSPDGGGEQYF,TGTGCCAGCAGCCCCGACGGCGGCGGCGAGCAGTACTTC
.,TRBV28,TRBJ2-1,once,CASSPLGAYNEQFF,TGTGCCAGCAGTCCTCTCGGGGCGTACAATGAGCAGTTCTTC
TRBD1,TRBV5-5,TRBJ1-1,.,CASSKQGDTEAFF,TGTGCCAGCAGCAAACAGGGGGACACTGAAGCTTTCTTT
.,TRBV2,TRBJ1-5,.,CASRAGDVSNQPQHF,TGTGCCAGCAGGGCAGGGGACGTTAGCAATCAGCCCCAGCATTTT
.,TRBV7-9,TRBJ1-1,.,CASSSYGRDRAFF,TGTGCCAGCAGCTCCTACGGGAGGGATCGAGCTTTCTTT
.,TRBV7-9,TRBJ1-4,.,CASSPTGGALPPLF,TGTGCCAGCAGCCCGACGGGAGGGGCCCTCCCTCCCCTATTT
.,TRBV7-8,TRBJ1-4,.,CASSRRGTNEKLFF,TGTGCCAGCAGCCGGCGGGGAACTAATGAAAAACTGTTTTTT
.,TRBV4-1,TRBJ2-5,once,CASSQVRGQETQYF,TGCGCCAGCAGCCAAGTGAGGGGGCAAGAGACCCAGTACTTC
.,TRBV5-4,TRBJ1-4,.,CASSLDVGANEKLFF,TGTGCCAGCAGCTTGGATGTGGGGGCGAATGAAAAACTGTTTTTT
.,TRBV6-5,TRBJ1-2,.,CASSSTDNLYGYTF,TGTGCCAGCAGTTCCACGGACAACCTATATGGCTACACCTTC
.,TRBV15,TRBJ1-1,.,CATSRDQALGRDEAFF,TGTGCCACCAGCAGAGATCAGGCACTAGGAAGGGATGAAGCTTTCTTT
.,TRBV30,TRBJ2-7,.,CAWSNEWLEQYF,TGTGCCTGGAGTAATGAATGGCTCGAGCAGTACTTC
TRBD1,TRBV7-9,TRBJ1-4,once,CASSLGHRGINEKLFF,TGTGCCAGCAGCTTAGGCCACAGGGGGATCAATGAAAAACTGTTTTTT
.,TRBV2,TRBJ1-4,.,CASSERTGPGGEKLFF,TGTGCCAGCAGTGAAAGGACGGGGCCCGGGGGTGAAAAACTGTTTTTT
.,TRBV5-4,TRBJ2-3,.,CASSLNGGHTDTQYF,TGTGCCAGCAGCTTGAACGGGGGACACACAGATACGCAGTATTTT